The source of this TCR beta chain is a study of T-cell reconstitution after alpha-beta-depleted transplantation in children (TCRdb year 2016). Background for the entire study: T-cell immune reconstitution after TCRalphabeta/CD19-depleted allogeneic hematopoietic cell transplantation in children was quantitatively tracked in the study by means of TCR repertoire profiling.

In this sample, this clonotype turned up many times. Its antigen target is currently unknown. No base quality information exists; no much larger clone differs at one position. The protocol used for the library was PCR. The data were produced on an Illumina HiSeq 2500. TCR libraries were prepared with molecular barcoding, using unique molecular identifiers to normalize TCRbeta repertoire quantification. TCRdb reworked the public reads: Q25 trimming with fastp, MiXCR clone assembly, productive beta chains retained. Duplicate CDR3 protein sequences are folded into a single record with the most common DNA and genes. The sample data list about 340,000 distinct CDR3 sequences, and 10% of these were observed just once. The top ten clonotypes cover approximately 2.3% of the sample. The clonotype was recovered from a human donor who donated a stem cell graft to a child with acute lymphoblastic leukemia. Here the sequenced sample was PBMCs from the stem cell graft donor, taken from the stem cell graft.

CDR3 region: CASSLTLGPDYGYTF. The nucleotides are TGTGCCAGCAGTTTAACCCTGGGTCCCGACTATGGCTACACCTTC. The chain employs TRBV28 and TRBJ1-2; the D gene cannot be named for sure. The CDR3 numbers 15 residues from cysteine through phenylalanine. Just CDR3 DNA is preserved here, 45 bases in frame from base 1. Trimming removed 2 bases from V and 3 bases from J, leaving 13 bases between the germline ends. Via the germline V gene, CDR1 is MDHEN and CDR2 SYDVKM.